Following are 6 T cell receptor beta chains from one sample sequenced in a study of cytomegalovirus exposure and HLA in healthy donors listed by TCRdb under 2017. Library creation used the immunoSEQ multiplex PCR assay. TCRdb carries this immuneACCESS record with in-frame sequences only. Its versions omit some clonotypes, under half of them owing to an unresolved V gene in the studies checked, with the rest unexplained. The sample includes approximately 280,000 clones, with 86% observed a single time. Around 1% of the sample goes to the ten largest clones. The specimen sequenced was PBMCs. All receptors come from a woman aged 18-29 years in good health and CMV-seronegative.

The chain uses TRBV11-1 and TRBJ1-1; the D is unclear. CDR1 is SGHAT and CDR2 is FQDESV in the germline V gene (reference sequence). The V end was cut by 10 bases, the J end by 4 bases, with 10 bases between. The CDR3 extends over 11 amino acids. The CDR3 DNA reads TGTGCCACCACTGGGCTCACTGAAGCTTTCTTT. Protein sequence: CATTGLTEAFF.

The table lists this clone with a few counts. This rearrangement joins TRBV11-2 to TRBJ1-2; D unclear. Germline V gene data show CDR1 as SGHAT and CDR2 as FQNNGV. Between the trimmed V and J ends, which lost 1 base and 3 bases, there was a span of 6 bases. There are 13 residues in the CDR3. The CDR3 loop reads CASSLGLDYGYTF. DNA of the CDR3: TGTGCCAGCAGCTTAGGACTGGACTATGGCTACACCTTC.

This chain uses TRBV6-5 with TRBJ1-5, with TRBD1 identical over 9 bases. CDR1 and CDR2 (germline): MNHEY, SVGAGI. The length of the CDR3 is 14 residues. V lost 8 bases to trimming and J lost 6 bases; unmatched junction nucleotides: 8. CDR3 residues: CASRRDRDFQPQHF. The CDR3 nucleotides read TGTGCCAGCCGCCGGGACAGGGACTTTCAGCCCCAGCATTTT.

The genes are TRBV19 and TRBJ2-5; TRBD2 aligns across 7 bases. The J segment lost 2 bases and the V segment lost 4 bases, leaving 10 bases of the junction unmatched. Germline V gives CDR1 LNHDA, CDR2 SQIVND (reference sequence). The CDR3 totals 16 residues. The CDR3 nucleotides read TGTGCCAGTAGTACTAGGAGGGGACTAAGTCAAGAGACCCAGTACTTC. Translated, it gives CASSTRRGLSQETQYF.

The chain carries TRBV6-5 and TRBJ1-1; 7 bases are shared with TRBD1. V lost 4 bases and J lost 0; bases outside the gene matches: 8. The CDR3 runs to 16 residues. Germline assignment: CDR1 MNHEY and CDR2 SVGAGI. The CDR3 sequence is CASSLRQGGLNTEAFF. The CDR3 DNA follows: TGTGCCAGCAGTTTACGACAGGGCGGGTTGAACACTGAAGCTTTCTTT.

This chain's CDR3 is CASSRSDRTKNEKLFF. CDR3 sequence (DNA): TGCGCCAGCAGCCGCTCCGACAGGACGAAAAATGAAAAACTGTTTTTT. The V gene is TRBV5-1, the J gene TRBJ1-4; D may be TRBD1 (6 bases). Germline V gene lookup returns CDR1 SGHRS and CDR2 YFSETQ. Between the trimmed V and J ends, which lost 4 bases and 5 bases, there was a span of 18 bases. The CDR3 spans 16 residues. Together with reference TRBV5-1 and TRBJ1-4, the CDR3 gives the full variable domain: KAGVTQTPRYLIKTRGQQVTLSCSPISGHRSVSWYQQTPGQGLQFLFEYFSETQRNKGNFPGRFSGRQFSNSRSEMNVSTLELGDSALYLCASSRSDRTKNEKLFFGSGTQLSVL.